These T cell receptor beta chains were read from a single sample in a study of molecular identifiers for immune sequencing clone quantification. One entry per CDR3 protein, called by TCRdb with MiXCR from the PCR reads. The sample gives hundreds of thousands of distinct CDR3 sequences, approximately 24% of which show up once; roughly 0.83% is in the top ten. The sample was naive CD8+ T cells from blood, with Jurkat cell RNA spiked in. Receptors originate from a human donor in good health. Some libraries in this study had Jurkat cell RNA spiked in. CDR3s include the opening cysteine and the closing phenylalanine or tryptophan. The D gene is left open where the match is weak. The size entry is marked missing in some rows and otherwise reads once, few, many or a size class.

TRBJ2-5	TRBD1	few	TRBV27	CASSYRGEETQYF	TGTGCCAGCAGTTACAGGGGTGAGGAGACCCAGTACTTC
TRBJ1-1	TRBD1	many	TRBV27	CASSTLNRGGGPTEAFF	TGTGCCAGCAGTACCCTGAACAGGGGCGGTGGGCCCACTGAAGCTTTCTTT
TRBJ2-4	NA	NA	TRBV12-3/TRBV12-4	CASSLAGNKNTQYF	TGTGCCAGCAGTTTAGCAGGGAACAAAAACACTCAGTACTTC
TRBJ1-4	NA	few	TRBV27	CASSAGDGEKLFF	TGTGCCAGCAGTGCGGGGGACGGCGAAAAACTGTTTTTT
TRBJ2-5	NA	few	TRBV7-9	CASSLGAGTNIQETQYF	TGTGCCAGCAGCTTAGGTGCCGGGACAAATATCCAAGAGACCCAGTACTTC
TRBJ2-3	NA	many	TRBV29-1	CSGGQKLSTDTQYF	TGCAGCGGCGGACAGAAATTAAGCACAGATACGCAGTATTTT
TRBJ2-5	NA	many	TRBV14	CASSLTPQETQYF	TGTGCCAGCAGCCTCACACCCCAAGAGACCCAGTACTTC
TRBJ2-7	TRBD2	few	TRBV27	CASSWGLAGIYEQYF	TGTGCCAGCAGTTGGGGATTAGCGGGAATTTACGAGCAGTACTTC
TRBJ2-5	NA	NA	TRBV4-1	CASSQDRVSGFQETQYF	TGCGCCAGCAGCCAAGATCGAGTTAGCGGATTCCAAGAGACCCAGTACTTC
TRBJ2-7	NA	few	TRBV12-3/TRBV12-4	CASSLMGWHEQYF	TGTGCCAGCAGTTTGATGGGTTGGCACGAGCAGTACTTC
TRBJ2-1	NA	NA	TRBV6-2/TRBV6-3	CASSSHYNEQFF	TGTGCCAGCAGTTCCCACTACAATGAGCAGTTCTTC
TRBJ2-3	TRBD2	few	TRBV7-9	CAITGGPTQYF	TGTGCCATCACGGGGGGGCCAACGCAGTATTTT
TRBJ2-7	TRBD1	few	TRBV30	CAWRDRTGDPHEQYF	TGTGCCTGGAGAGACCGGACAGGGGACCCCCACGAGCAGTACTTC
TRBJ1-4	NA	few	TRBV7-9	CASRAPGGVEKLFF	TGTGCCAGCAGAGCTCCGGGGGGGGTTGAAAAACTGTTTTTT
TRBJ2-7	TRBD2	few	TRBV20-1	CSATEIAGALEQYF	TGCAGTGCTACAGAGATAGCGGGAGCTCTCGAGCAGTACTTC
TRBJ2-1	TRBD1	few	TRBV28	CASSFPGQGSFIRELGQFF	TGTGCCAGCAGTTTCCCGGGACAGGGTTCGTTTATCCGGGAGCTTGGGCAGTTCTTC
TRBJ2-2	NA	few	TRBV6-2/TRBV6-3	CASSFSRGNTGELFF	TGTGCCAGCAGTTTCTCGCGGGGGAACACCGGGGAGCTGTTTTTT
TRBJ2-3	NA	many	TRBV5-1	CASSLDGIGGLQYF	TGCGCCAGCAGCTTGGACGGGATTGGGGGCTTGCAGTATTTT
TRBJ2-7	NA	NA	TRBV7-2	CASNLVTGAGEQYF	TGTGCCAGCAACTTAGTAACCGGGGCAGGGGAGCAGTACTTC
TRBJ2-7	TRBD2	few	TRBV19	CASSTRGLALYEQYF	TGTGCCAGTAGTACTAGAGGACTAGCCCTCTACGAGCAGTACTTC
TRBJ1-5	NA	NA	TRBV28	CASSLRGNRPQHF	TGTGCCAGCAGTTTAAGGGGCAATCGGCCCCAGCATTTT
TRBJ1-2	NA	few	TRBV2	CASSSTGAVYGYTF	TGTGCCAGCAGCTCCACGGGGGCAGTCTATGGCTACACCTTC
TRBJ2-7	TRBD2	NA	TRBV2	CASRTSATYEQYF	TGTGCCAGCAGAACTAGCGCGACCTACGAGCAGTACTTC
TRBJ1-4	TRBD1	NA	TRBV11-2	CASSPGTGVDEKLFF	TGTGCCAGCAGCCCAGGGACAGGGGTTGACGAAAAACTGTTTTTT
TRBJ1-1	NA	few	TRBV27	CTSSLSGTEAFF	TGTACCAGCAGTTTATCTGGCACTGAAGCTTTCTTT
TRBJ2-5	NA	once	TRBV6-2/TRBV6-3	CASSHSHAASGYETQYF	TGTGCCAGCAGTCACTCCCACGCGGCCTCAGGGTACGAGACCCAGTACTTC
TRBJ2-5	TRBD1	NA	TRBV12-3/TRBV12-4	CASSPRTGGEASGAWETQYF	TGTGCCAGCAGTCCGAGGACAGGGGGCGAGGCTAGCGGGGCCTGGGAGACCCAGTACTTC
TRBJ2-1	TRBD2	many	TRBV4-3	CASSQGRASGDNEQFF	TGCGCCAGCAGCCAAGGACGAGCTAGCGGAGACAATGAGCAGTTCTTC
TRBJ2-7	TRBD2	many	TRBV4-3	CASSPFAGGSEQYF	TGCGCCAGCAGCCCCTTTGCAGGCGGGAGTGAGCAGTACTTC
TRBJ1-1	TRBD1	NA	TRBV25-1	CASTRQGRTEAFF	TGTGCCAGCACCCGACAGGGAAGGACTGAAGCTTTCTTT
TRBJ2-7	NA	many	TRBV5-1	CASSLGLGRIYEQYF	TGCGCCAGCAGCTTGGGGTTAGGGCGAATCTACGAGCAGTACTTC
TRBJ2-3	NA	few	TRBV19	CASSIDSDPKPDTQYF	TGTGCCAGTAGTATCGACTCCGATCCTAAGCCAGATACGCAGTATTTT
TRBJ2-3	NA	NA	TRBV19	CASSPSQGTDTQYF	TGTGCCAGTAGTCCCTCACAGGGCACAGATACGCAGTATTTT
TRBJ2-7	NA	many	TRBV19	CASKGPEFYEQYF	TGTGCCAGTAAGGGTCCGGAATTCTACGAGCAGTACTTC
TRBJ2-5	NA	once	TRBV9	CASSVGVGAQETQYF	TGTGCCAGCAGCGTAGGGGTGGGCGCTCAAGAGACCCAGTACTTC
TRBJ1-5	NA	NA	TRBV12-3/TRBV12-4	CASSLQSTNQPQHF	TGTGCCAGCAGTTTACAATCGACCAATCAGCCCCAGCATTTT
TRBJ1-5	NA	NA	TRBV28	CASTPGQVSNQPQHF	TGTGCCAGCACCCCTGGCCAGGTTAGCAATCAGCCCCAGCATTTT
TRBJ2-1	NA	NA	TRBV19	CASSIEGRTNEQFF	TGTGCCAGTAGTATAGAGGGCAGGACCAATGAGCAGTTCTTC
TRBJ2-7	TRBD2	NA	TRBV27	CASSYLLAGGPYEQYF	TGTGCCAGCAGTTACCTTCTAGCGGGAGGGCCTTACGAGCAGTACTTC
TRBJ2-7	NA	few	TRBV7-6	CASSLTGYGYEQYF	TGTGCCAGCAGCTTAACGGGGTACGGCTACGAGCAGTACTTC
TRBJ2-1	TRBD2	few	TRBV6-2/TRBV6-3	CASTRSGSAYNEQFF	TGTGCCAGCACCCGGAGCGGGAGCGCCTACAATGAGCAGTTCTTC
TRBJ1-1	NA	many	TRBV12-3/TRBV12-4	CASSLFGSNTEAFF	TGTGCCAGCAGCCTCTTTGGGTCGAACACTGAAGCTTTCTTT
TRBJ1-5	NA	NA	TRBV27	CASSLYQGTGPQHF	TGTGCCAGCAGTTTATATCAGGGTACAGGACCCCAGCATTTT
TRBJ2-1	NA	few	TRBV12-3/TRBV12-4	CASSFSGRALYNEQFF	TGTGCCAGCAGTTTCTCAGGCAGGGCGTTATACAATGAGCAGTTCTTC
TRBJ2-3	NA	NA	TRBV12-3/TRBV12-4	CASSQWATDTQYF	TGTGCCAGCAGCCAATGGGCTACAGATACGCAGTATTTT
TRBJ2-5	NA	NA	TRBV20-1	CRVRGVADIHETQYF	TGCAGAGTGAGGGGAGTGGCAGATATCCACGAGACCCAGTACTTC
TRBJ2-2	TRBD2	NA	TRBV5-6	CASSLESSASGEQFF	TGTGCCAGCAGCTTGGAGTCTAGCGCGAGCGGGGAGCAGTTTTTT
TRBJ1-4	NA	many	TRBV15	CATSRDWGGTNEKLFF	TGTGCCACCAGCAGAGATTGGGGGGGGACTAATGAAAAACTGTTTTTT
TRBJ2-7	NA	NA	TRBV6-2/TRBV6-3	CASSYAEVQVEQYF	TGTGCCAGCAGTTATGCAGAGGTCCAGGTCGAGCAGTACTTC
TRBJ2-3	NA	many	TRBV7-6	CASSSGGREDTQYF	TGTGCCAGCTCTTCTGGGGGGAGAGAGGATACGCAGTATTTT
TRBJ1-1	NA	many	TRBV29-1	CSVDPSMGGGTEAFF	TGCAGCGTTGACCCCAGCATGGGGGGCGGCACTGAAGCTTTCTTT
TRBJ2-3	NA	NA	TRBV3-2	CASSGTSGGSTDTQYF	TGTGCCAGCAGCGGGACTAGCGGGGGCAGCACAGATACGCAGTATTTT
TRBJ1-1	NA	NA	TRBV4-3	CASSQPGRTEAFF	TGCGCCAGCAGCCAACCGGGAAGGACTGAAGCTTTCTTT
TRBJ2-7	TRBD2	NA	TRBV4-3	CASSQEPSGSSYGQYF	TGCGCCAGCAGCCAAGAGCCCAGCGGGAGTAGTTACGGGCAGTACTTC